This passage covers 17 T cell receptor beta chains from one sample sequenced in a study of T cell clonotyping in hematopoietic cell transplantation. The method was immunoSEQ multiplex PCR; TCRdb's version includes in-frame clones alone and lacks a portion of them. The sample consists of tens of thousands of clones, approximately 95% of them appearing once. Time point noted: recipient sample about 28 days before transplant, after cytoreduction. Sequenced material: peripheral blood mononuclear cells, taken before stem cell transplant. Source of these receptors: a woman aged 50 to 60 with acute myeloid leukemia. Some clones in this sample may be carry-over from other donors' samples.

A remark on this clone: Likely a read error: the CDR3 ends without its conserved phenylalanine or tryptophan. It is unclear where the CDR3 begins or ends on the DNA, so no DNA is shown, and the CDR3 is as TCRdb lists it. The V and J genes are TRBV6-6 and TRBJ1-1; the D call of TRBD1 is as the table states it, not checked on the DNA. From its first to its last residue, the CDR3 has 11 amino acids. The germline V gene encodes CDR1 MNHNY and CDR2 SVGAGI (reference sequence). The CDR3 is CASSNTGYLGI.

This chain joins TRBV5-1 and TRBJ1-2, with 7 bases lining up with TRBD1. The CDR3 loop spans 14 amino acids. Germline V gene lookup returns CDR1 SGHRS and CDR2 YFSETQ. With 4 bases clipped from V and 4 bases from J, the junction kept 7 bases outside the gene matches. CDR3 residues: CASSESGTVYGYTF. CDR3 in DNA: TGCGCCAGCAGCGAAAGCGGGACAGTCTATGGCTACACCTTC.

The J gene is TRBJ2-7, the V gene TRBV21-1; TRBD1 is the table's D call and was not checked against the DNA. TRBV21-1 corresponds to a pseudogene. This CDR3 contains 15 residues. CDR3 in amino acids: CASSKFCPTGYEQYF. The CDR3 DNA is TGTGCCAGCAGCAAATTTTGCCCGACAGGATACGAGCAGTACTTC.

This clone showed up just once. The CDR3 DNA is TGTGCCAGCAGTGAATGGGGCGGCATTACGTATGGGGACAATGAGCAGTTCTTC. Amino acid sequence: CASSEWGGITYGDNEQFF. The chain has TRBV25-1 and TRBJ2-1; D may be TRBD1 (5 bases). Trimming removed 1 base from V and 5 bases from J, with 21 bases in between. CDR1 is MGHDK, CDR2 SYGVNS, per germline. The CDR3 is made up of 18 amino acids.

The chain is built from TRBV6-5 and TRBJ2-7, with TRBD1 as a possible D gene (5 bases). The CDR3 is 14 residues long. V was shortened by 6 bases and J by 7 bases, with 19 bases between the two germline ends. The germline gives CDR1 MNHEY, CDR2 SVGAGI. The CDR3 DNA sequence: TGTGCCAGCAGCCATCCGGACATCGGAATGGAGCAGTACTTC. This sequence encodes CASSHPDIGMEQYF.

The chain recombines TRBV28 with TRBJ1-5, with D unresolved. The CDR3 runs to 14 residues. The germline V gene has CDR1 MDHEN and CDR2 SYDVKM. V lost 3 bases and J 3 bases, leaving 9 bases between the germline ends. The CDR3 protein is CASSFSEFNQPQHF. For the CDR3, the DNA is TGTGCCAGCAGTTTTTCAGAATTCAATCAGCCCCAGCATTTT.

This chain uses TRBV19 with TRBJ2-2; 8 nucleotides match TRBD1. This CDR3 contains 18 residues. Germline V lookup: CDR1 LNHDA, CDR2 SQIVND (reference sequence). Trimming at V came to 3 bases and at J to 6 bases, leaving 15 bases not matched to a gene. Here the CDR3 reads CASSIDSRTGRWPGELFF. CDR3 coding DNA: TGTGCCAGTAGTATCGACTCCAGGACAGGGAGGTGGCCCGGGGAGCTGTTTTTT.

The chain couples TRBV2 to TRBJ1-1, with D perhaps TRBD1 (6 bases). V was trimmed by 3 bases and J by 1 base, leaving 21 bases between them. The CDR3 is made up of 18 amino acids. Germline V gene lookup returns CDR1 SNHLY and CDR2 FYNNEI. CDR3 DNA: TGTGCCAGCAGTGATGCTCCGGGACAATCCGCCCCGAACACTGAAGCTTTCTTT. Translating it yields CASSDAPGQSAPNTEAFF.

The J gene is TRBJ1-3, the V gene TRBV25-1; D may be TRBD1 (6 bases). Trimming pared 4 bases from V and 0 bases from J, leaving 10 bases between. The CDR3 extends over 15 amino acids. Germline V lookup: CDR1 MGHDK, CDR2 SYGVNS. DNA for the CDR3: TGTGCCAGCAGTGCAGGGGAAATCTCTGGAAACACCATATATTTT. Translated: CASSAGEISGNTIYF.

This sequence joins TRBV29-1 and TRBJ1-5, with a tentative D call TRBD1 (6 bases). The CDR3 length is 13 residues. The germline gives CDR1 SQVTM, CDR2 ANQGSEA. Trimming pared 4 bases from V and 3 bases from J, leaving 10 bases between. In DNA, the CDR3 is TGCAGCGTTGCGGACAGCTTCAATCAGCCCCAGCATTTT. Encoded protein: CSVADSFNQPQHF.

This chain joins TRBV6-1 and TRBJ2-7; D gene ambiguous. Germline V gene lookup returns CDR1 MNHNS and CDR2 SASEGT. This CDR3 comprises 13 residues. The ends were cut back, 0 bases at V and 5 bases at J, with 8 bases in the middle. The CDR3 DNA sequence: TGTGCCAGCAGTGAAGCCCCCTTCCACGAGCAGTACTTC. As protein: CASSEAPFHEQYF.

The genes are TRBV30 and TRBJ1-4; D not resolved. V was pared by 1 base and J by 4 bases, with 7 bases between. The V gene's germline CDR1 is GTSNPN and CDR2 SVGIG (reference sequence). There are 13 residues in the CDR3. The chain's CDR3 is CAWSGGFNEKLFF. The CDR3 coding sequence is TGTGCCTGGAGTGGAGGGTTTAATGAAAAACTGTTTTTT. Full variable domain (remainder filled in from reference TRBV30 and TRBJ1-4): SQTIHQWPATLVQPVGSPLSLECTVEGTSNPNLYWYRQAAGRGLQLLFYSVGIGQISSEVPQNLSASRPQDRQFILSSKKLLLSDSGFYLCAWSGGFNEKLFFGSGTQLSVL.

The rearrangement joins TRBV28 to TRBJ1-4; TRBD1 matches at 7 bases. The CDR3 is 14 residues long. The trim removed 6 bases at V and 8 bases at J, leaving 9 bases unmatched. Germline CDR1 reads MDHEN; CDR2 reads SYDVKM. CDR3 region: CASRRRGLEEKLFF. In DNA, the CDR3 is TGTGCCAGCAGAAGGAGGGGGCTTGAGGAAAAACTGTTTTTT.

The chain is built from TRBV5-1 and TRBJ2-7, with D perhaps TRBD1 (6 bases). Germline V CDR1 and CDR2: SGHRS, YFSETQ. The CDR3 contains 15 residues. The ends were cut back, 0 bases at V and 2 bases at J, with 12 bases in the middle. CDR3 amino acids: CASSLGAGETYEQYF. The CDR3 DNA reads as TGCGCCAGCAGCTTGGGGGCAGGGGAGACCTACGAGCAGTACTTC. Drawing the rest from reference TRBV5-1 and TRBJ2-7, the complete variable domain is KAGVTQTPRYLIKTRGQQVTLSCSPISGHRSVSWYQQTPGQGLQFLFEYFSETQRNKGNFPGRFSGRQFSNSRSEMNVSTLELGDSALYLCASSLGAGETYEQYFGPGTRLTVT.

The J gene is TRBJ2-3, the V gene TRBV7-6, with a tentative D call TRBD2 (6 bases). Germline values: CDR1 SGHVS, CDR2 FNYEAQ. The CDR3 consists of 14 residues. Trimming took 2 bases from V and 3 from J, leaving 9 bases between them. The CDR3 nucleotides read TGTGCCAGCAGCTTAACGGGAGTGACAGATACGCAGTATTTT. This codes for CASSLTGVTDTQYF.

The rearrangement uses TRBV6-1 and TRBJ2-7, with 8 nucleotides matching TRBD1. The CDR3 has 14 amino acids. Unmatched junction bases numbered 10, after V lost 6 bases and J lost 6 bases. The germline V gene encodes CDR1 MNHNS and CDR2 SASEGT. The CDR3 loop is CASRGQAPSREQYF. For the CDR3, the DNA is TGTGCCAGCAGGGGACAGGCGCCCTCGCGCGAGCAGTACTTC.

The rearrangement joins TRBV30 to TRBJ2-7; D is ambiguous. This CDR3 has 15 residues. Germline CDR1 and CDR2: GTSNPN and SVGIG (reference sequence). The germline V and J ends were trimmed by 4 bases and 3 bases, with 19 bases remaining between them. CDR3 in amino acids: CAWKQHYDGDYEQYF. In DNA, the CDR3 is TGTGCCTGGAAACAACACTATGACGGAGACTACGAGCAGTACTTC. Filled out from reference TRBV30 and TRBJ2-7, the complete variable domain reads SQTIHQWPATLVQPVGSPLSLECTVEGTSNPNLYWYRQAAGRGLQLLFYSVGIGQISSEVPQNLSASRPQDRQFILSSKKLLLSDSGFYLCAWKQHYDGDYEQYFGPGTRLTVT.